This T cell receptor beta chain appears in the sequencing data of a study of control samples from healthy donors and cancer patients. The V gene lost 7 bases and the J gene lost 1 base, with 13 bases spanning the gap. Germline V gene lookup returns CDR1 SQVTM and CDR2 ANQGSEA. The CDR3 has 13 amino acids. Method: immunoSEQ multiplex PCR; TCRdb's copy keeps in-frame clones and lacks some. The sample records fewer than 120,000 clones, around nine tenths being singletons. The receptor's source is a woman in her sixties or seventies with lung cancer. Sequencing was carried out using PBMCs. The rearrangement links TRBV29-1 to TRBJ1-1, with D tentatively TRBD1 (5 bases). The CDR3: CSAAGTENTEAFF. CDR3 nucleotides: TGCAGCGCAGCCGGGACGGAGAACACTGAAGCTTTCTTT.